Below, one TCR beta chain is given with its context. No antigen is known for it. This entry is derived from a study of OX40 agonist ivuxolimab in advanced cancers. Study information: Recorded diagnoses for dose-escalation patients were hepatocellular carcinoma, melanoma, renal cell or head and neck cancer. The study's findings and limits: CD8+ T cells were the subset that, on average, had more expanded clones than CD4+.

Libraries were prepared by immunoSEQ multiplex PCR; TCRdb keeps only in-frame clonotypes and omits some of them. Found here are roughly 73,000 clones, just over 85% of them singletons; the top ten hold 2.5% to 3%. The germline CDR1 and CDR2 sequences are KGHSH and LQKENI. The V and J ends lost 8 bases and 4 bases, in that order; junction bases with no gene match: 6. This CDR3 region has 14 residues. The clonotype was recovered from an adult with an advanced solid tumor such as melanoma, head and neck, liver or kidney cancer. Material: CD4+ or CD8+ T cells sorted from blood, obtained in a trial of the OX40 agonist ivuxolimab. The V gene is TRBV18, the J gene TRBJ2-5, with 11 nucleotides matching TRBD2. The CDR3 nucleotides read TGTGCCAGCCGCCCCGGGACTAGCGGAGAGACCCAGTACTTC. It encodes CASRPGTSGETQYF.